These 13 T cell receptor beta chains came from one sample sequenced in a study of control samples from healthy donors and cancer patients. Assay: immunoSEQ multiplex PCR; the TCRdb copy retains only in-frame clones and omits some. The data contain 100,000 to 150,000 clones, around 90% of them seen just once; the ten biggest clones take up over 2%. The sample taken for sequencing was blood. The receptor source for this set is a man aged 18 to 35 in good health.

The gene calls are TRBV3-1 (or the pseudogene TRBV3-2) and TRBJ1-6, with D unresolved. Trimming took off 2 bases at V and 6 bases at J, with 8 bases between the two ends. CDR1 is LGHDT and CDR2 is YNNKEL in the germline V gene (reference sequence). The CDR3 loop spans 14 amino acids. As DNA, the CDR3 is TGTGCCAGCAGCCAACTAGAAATTAATTCACCCCTCCACTTT. Translating it yields CASSQLEINSPLHF.

The chain is built from TRBV10-3 and TRBJ1-3; D uncertain. Between the trimmed V and J ends, which lost 2 bases and 0 bases, there was a span of 5 bases. The length of the CDR3 is 14 residues. Germline-derived CDR1 and CDR2 are ENHRY and SYGVKD. CDR3 protein: CAISESNSGNTIYF. The CDR3, as DNA: TGTGCCATCAGTGAGAGTAACTCTGGAAACACCATATATTTT.

The chain is built from TRBV6-4 and TRBJ2-3, with 15 bases identical to TRBD2. The CDR3 sequence is 16 residues long. The junction had 1 base not matched to a gene; V was cut back by 0 bases and J by 6 bases. Germline CDR1 is MRHNA and CDR2 is SNTAGT. In DNA form, the CDR3 reads TGTGCCAGCAGTGACTCGGGGACTAGCGGGAGGGATACGCAGTATTTT. Amino acids: CASSDSGTSGRDTQYF.

This chain joins TRBV5-1 and TRBJ2-6, with D unresolved. Germline CDR1 and CDR2: SGHRS and YFSETQ. The CDR3 is 14 residues long. V was shortened by 1 base and J by 4 bases, with 6 bases between the two germline ends. The CDR3 is CASSLSEGANVLTF. CDR3 coding DNA: TGCGCCAGCAGCTTGTCGGAGGGGGCCAACGTCCTGACTTTC.

V usage is TRBV5-1 and J usage is TRBJ2-2, with 10 bases fitting TRBD2. The length of the CDR3 is 16 residues. Germline loops: CDR1 SGHRS, CDR2 YFSETQ. V dropped 5 bases and J dropped 0; count of bases not matched to a gene: 4. The CDR3 sequence: CASSWTSGPNTGELFF. The CDR3 nucleotides are TGCGCCAGCAGTTGGACTAGCGGTCCGAACACCGGGGAGCTGTTTTTT.

The V call is TRBV23-1, the J call TRBJ2-7; D is undetermined. Being an ORF, TRBV23-1 has a function that is uncertain. V lost 0 bases and J 6 bases, leaving 12 bases between the germline ends. The CDR3 is 14 amino acids. The CDR3 loop reads CASSQSPRNSEQYV. CDR3 in DNA: TGCGCCAGCAGTCAATCCCCCAGAAACAGCGAGCAGTACGTC.

The chain carries TRBV29-1 and TRBJ1-1; D is uncertain. This CDR3 region has 13 residues. Germline-derived CDR1 and CDR2 are SQVTM and ANQGSEA. Trimming stripped 4 bases from V and 0 bases from J, with 9 bases between. The CDR3 nucleotides read TGCAGCGTTGCCCCGGTCATGAACACTGAAGCTTTCTTT. It codes for CSVAPVMNTEAFF.

The gene calls are TRBV6-5 and TRBJ1-1; D ambiguous. Trimming pared 4 bases from V and 3 bases from J, leaving 12 bases between. The germline V gene has CDR1 MNHEY and CDR2 SVGAGI. The length of the CDR3 is 14 residues. The CDR3 sequence: CASSSYSSDTEAFF. As DNA, the CDR3 is TGTGCCAGCAGTTCCTATTCCAGCGACACTGAAGCTTTCTTT.

The CDR3 is CASSTDRSSYNSPLHF. The CDR3 DNA sequence: TGCGCCAGCAGCACAGATAGGAGCTCCTATAATTCACCCCTCCACTTT. V and J are TRBV23-1 and TRBJ1-6, with D unresolved. TRBV23-1 is an open reading frame, and its role is uncertain. The V gene lost 6 bases and the J gene lost 0 bases, with 12 bases spanning the gap. The CDR3 covers 16 residues.

This chain connects TRBV5-1 to TRBJ2-3, with no clear D. Germline V gene data show CDR1 as SGHRS and CDR2 as YFSETQ. This CDR3 has 12 residues. V lost 4 bases and J 6 bases, leaving 9 bases between the germline ends. The CDR3 sequence is CASSTDRDTQYF. The CDR3 coding sequence is TGCGCCAGCAGCACGGACCGGGATACGCAGTATTTT.

Only one count was recorded for this clone. V usage is TRBV6-1 and J usage is TRBJ2-7, with D possibly TRBD1 on 5 matching bases. Germline assignment: CDR1 MNHNS and CDR2 SASEGT. The V gene lost 2 bases and the J gene lost 2 bases, with 13 bases spanning the gap. The CDR3 is made up of 15 amino acids. The CDR3 here is CASSEFLTAAYEQYF. The CDR3, as DNA: TGTGCCAGCAGTGAATTCCTGACAGCCGCCTACGAGCAGTACTTC.

The gene calls are TRBV28 and TRBJ2-3; no reliable D call. Trimming shortened V by 5 bases and J by 2 bases, and 11 bases separated the two germline ends. Germline values: CDR1 MDHEN, CDR2 SYDVKM. The CDR3 length is 14 residues. The CDR3 is CASSARDYTDTQYF. The CDR3 bases are TGTGCCAGCAGTGCTAGGGATTACACAGATACGCAGTATTTT.

The chain links TRBV2 to TRBJ2-7; TRBD1 is a possible D gene (6 bases). Trimming pared 4 bases from V and 2 bases from J, leaving 6 bases between. The CDR3 totals 12 residues. Germline V gives CDR1 SNHLY, CDR2 FYNNEI. The chain's CDR3 is CASSGTAYEQYV. The CDR3 DNA reads as TGTGCCAGCAGTGGGACAGCCTACGAGCAGTACGTC.